This TCR beta chain was identified during a study of CD8+ T cells in alopecia areata. Overall study: Treated patients were given 5 to 10 mg oral tofacitinib twice daily.

Deletions cut 2 bases from V and 0 bases from J, with 14 bases between. CDR1 MNHEY and CDR2 SMNVEV come from the germline V gene (reference sequence). CDR3 size: 18 residues. Investigators isolated RNA and reverse transcribed it into cDNA to act as the sequencing template. TCRdb's copy holds only in-frame clones and misses some; the assay was immunoSEQ multiplex PCR. The sample records 120,000 to 150,000 clones, 65% to 90% being singletons. Described treatment: oral pan-JAK inhibitor, 5-10 mg twice daily. This clone was counted ten times or more. The antigen remains undetermined. Study findings and constraints: Expanded CD8+ clones among the top 100, as well as scalp clonality, were significantly decreased by tofacitinib. With just one nonresponder, it is still uncertain whether baseline CD8+ expansion relates to response.

The sequence was collected from a human donor with alopecia areata. The sequences come from CD8+ T cells sorted from blood, collected at week 4, from a patient treated with tofacitinib. The chain carries TRBV27 and TRBJ1-6; D is ambiguous. The CDR3 bases are TGTGCCAGCAGTTTAAGCGGGTCGCCGAGCTCCTATAATTCACCCCTCCACTTT. It encodes CASSLSGSPSSYNSPLHF.